Listed below are T cell receptor beta chains from one sample, sequenced in a study of beta chain features in type 1 diabetes. Clones were read by immunoSEQ multiplex PCR, and TCRdb kept only the in-frame ones, dropping some. The sample holds roughly 170,000 clones, about 13% seen once. The sample consisted of central memory CD4+ T cells from blood. The receptors shown here come from a woman aged 18-29 years in good health. The CDR3 runs from the conserved cysteine through the conserved F or W. A D gene is named only where the DNA matches it firmly. Size values are once, few and many counts, or a class for expanded clones, and some rows have none.

V	size	J	D	CDR3	DNA
TRBV7-9	.	TRBJ1-4	.	CASSLMQAVGEKLFF	TGTGCCAGCAGCTTAATGCAGGCAGTTGGGGAAAAACTGTTTTTT
TRBV12-5	few	TRBJ2-1	TRBD2	CASGLVLGLGGNEQFF	TGTGCTAGTGGTTTGGTACTGGGACTAGGAGGGAATGAGCAGTTCTTC
TRBV11-2	few	TRBJ1-1	TRBD1	CASSPGTGFNTEAFF	TGTGCCAGCAGCCCTGGGACAGGGTTTAACACTGAAGCTTTCTTT
TRBV18	few	TRBJ2-5	TRBD1	CASSLERTGGETQYF	TGTGCCAGCTCCCTTGAGCGGACAGGTGGGGAGACCCAGTACTTC
TRBV29-1	.	TRBJ1-2	TRBD1	CSVVGDRGNYGYTF	TGCAGCGTTGTAGGGGACAGGGGAAACTATGGCTACACCTTC
TRBV15	few	TRBJ2-1	.	CATRSPGGLRSSEQFF	TGTGCCACCAGATCCCCTGGGGGACTGCGAAGTTCTGAGCAGTTCTTC
TRBV7-2	.	TRBJ2-3	.	CASSFGWTDTQYF	TGTGCCAGCAGCTTCGGGTGGACAGATACGCAGTATTTT
TRBV5-1	few	TRBJ2-1	TRBD2	CASTSSSGSWAYNEQFF	TGCGCCAGCACCTCTTCTAGCGGGAGTTGGGCCTACAATGAGCAGTTCTTC
TRBV7-3	few	TRBJ1-5	.	CASTRRGSGNQPQHF	TGTGCCAGCACCCGGCGCGGATCAGGCAATCAGCCCCAGCATTTT
TRBV19	.	TRBJ1-1	.	CASTQSRGAVTEAFF	TGTGCCAGTACCCAATCACGGGGAGCGGTCACTGAAGCTTTCTTT
TRBV28	few	TRBJ2-7	TRBD2	CASRRTSYEQYF	TGTGCCAGCAGGAGGACTAGTTACGAGCAGTACTTC
TRBV5-4	few	TRBJ2-3	TRBD1	CASRLDRGSQYF	TGTGCCAGCAGACTGGACAGGGGGTCGCAGTATTTT
TRBV10-3	.	TRBJ1-1	.	CAINTGLNTEAFF	TGTGCCATCAACACAGGCCTAAACACTGAAGCTTTCTTT
TRBV2	few	TRBJ2-5	.	CASSEEGSATQETQYF	TGTGCCAGCAGTGAAGAGGGGTCAGCCACGCAAGAGACCCAGTACTTC
TRBV12-5	.	TRBJ1-1	.	CASGLRQDTEAFF	TGTGCTAGTGGTTTGCGACAGGACACTGAAGCTTTCTTT
TRBV7-2	.	TRBJ2-1	TRBD2	CASSWTSGRSYEQFF	TGTGCCAGCAGCTGGACTAGCGGGAGGTCGTATGAGCAGTTCTTC
TRBV7-6	.	TRBJ2-5	.	CASSSNSDTGKQTQYF	TGTGCCAGCAGCTCAAACTCGGATACAGGGAAGCAGACCCAGTACTTC
TRBV7-2	.	TRBJ1-5	.	CASSLASVQYRSGNQPQHF	TGTGCCAGCAGCTTAGCGTCGGTCCAATACAGGAGTGGCAATCAGCCCCAGCATTTT
TRBV2	few	TRBJ2-4	TRBD1	CASSAGDSKNIQYF	TGTGCCAGCAGCGCTGGGGACAGCAAAAACATTCAGTACTTC
TRBV5-1	.	TRBJ2-3	.	CASSEPSTDTQYF	TGCGCCAGCAGCGAGCCAAGCACAGATACGCAGTATTTT
TRBV10-3	few	TRBJ2-3	TRBD1	CAIGQGAADTQYF	TGTGCCATTGGACAGGGGGCTGCAGATACGCAGTATTTT
TRBV25-1	.	TRBJ1-1	.	CASSSGETIGEAFF	TGTGCCAGCAGCTCCGGGGAGACAATAGGTGAAGCTTTCTTT
TRBV25-1	few	TRBJ2-7	TRBD2	CASSASGAHEQYF	TGTGCCAGCAGTGCTAGCGGAGCGCACGAGCAGTACTTC
TRBV7-8	.	TRBJ1-1	.	CASSLVESVPGAFF	TGTGCCAGCAGCTTAGTGGAGTCGGTGCCGGGAGCTTTCTTT
TRBV5-1	few	TRBJ1-1	.	CASSASGGTEAFF	TGCGCCAGCAGCGCCAGCGGGGGCACTGAAGCTTTCTTT
TRBV30	.	TRBJ2-2	.	CASGTGLRELFF	TGTGCCTCCGGAACGGGTCTCCGGGAGCTGTTTTTT
TRBV19	.	TRBJ2-7	TRBD2	CASSIPGTSSYEQYF	TGTGCCAGTAGTATCCCCGGGACTAGCTCCTACGAGCAGTACTTC
TRBV19	many	TRBJ2-1	.	CASSIGRGDRNEQFF	TGTGCCAGTAGTATTGGTAGGGGCGATAGAAATGAGCAGTTCTTC
TRBV30	.	TRBJ2-1	TRBD2	CAWKGGSLADEQFF	TGTGCCTGGAAGGGCGGGAGCCTTGCGGATGAGCAGTTCTTC
TRBV7-3	.	TRBJ2-7	TRBD1	CASSSSGTGYEQYF	TGTGCCAGCAGCTCTTCCGGGACAGGCTACGAGCAGTACTTC
TRBV7-9	few	TRBJ2-7	.	CASSTAPSVTYEQYF	TGTGCCAGCAGCACCGCGCCGAGCGTTACCTACGAGCAGTACTTC